This T cell receptor beta chain appears in the sequencing data of a study of cytomegalovirus exposure and HLA in healthy donors. Study at large: Caucasian-associated ancestry cluster membership applied to over 80% of several hundred genotyped donors. Whole-study findings and limits: In an earlier analysis, in about 530 donors, most V segments appeared productive either ~87% or ~30% of the time.

Germline V gene lookup returns CDR1 SNHLY and CDR2 FYNNEI. The CDR3 sequence is 14 residues long. The germline V and J ends were trimmed by 6 bases and 0 bases, with 12 bases remaining between them. A single count supports this clone. Its cognate antigen is unknown. Vbeta (60) and Jbeta (13) primers were used in the PCR. Only in-frame clones appear in the TCRdb table, and some are missing; sequencing was by immunoSEQ multiplex PCR. The sample has 140,000 or so clones; roughly a tenth are singletons. Donors had nominal health at sampling but likely had unrecorded immune exposures. This TCR was recovered from a male donor in good health and CMV-seronegative. The V call is TRBV2, the J call TRBJ2-7; TRBD2 is a possible D gene (6 bases). Sequenced: PBMCs. The CDR3 spells CASSPDGGSYEQYF. The CDR3 DNA sequence: TGTGCCAGCAGCCCGGACGGGGGCTCCTACGAGCAGTACTTC.